This T cell receptor beta chain came from a study of CD8 T cells in ankylosing spondylitis. The study, taken as a whole, reports: Matched synovial fluid from ankylosing spondylitis patients was reported to be enriched for disease-linked clones. Characteristic, it appeared, of ankylosing spondylitis blood was a TCR beta motif of roughly eight highly homologous variants.

As to this clonotype: The antigen is undetermined.

Generation of TCR beta libraries employed quantitative 5'-RACE incorporating molecular barcodes. TCRdb independently ran MiXCR on the 5' RACE reads; one entry per CDR3 protein. This table holds nearly 350,000 distinct CDR3 sequences, roughly 14% found once. The CDR3 covers 14 residues. CDR1 and CDR2 (germline): MNHNS, SASEGT. V was cut by 8 bases and J by 2 bases, with 15 bases left in between. The rearrangement joins TRBV6-1 to TRBJ1-2, with unresolved D. The origin of this receptor is a male donor with ankylosing spondylitis or in good health (not recorded which). The sequencing sample was made of blood, either unsorted or a sorted T cell fraction (not recorded which). The CDR3 region has the DNA TGTGCCAGCGCCGTAGAGGCCTCCAACTATGGCTACACCTTC. Its protein is CASAVEASNYGYTF.